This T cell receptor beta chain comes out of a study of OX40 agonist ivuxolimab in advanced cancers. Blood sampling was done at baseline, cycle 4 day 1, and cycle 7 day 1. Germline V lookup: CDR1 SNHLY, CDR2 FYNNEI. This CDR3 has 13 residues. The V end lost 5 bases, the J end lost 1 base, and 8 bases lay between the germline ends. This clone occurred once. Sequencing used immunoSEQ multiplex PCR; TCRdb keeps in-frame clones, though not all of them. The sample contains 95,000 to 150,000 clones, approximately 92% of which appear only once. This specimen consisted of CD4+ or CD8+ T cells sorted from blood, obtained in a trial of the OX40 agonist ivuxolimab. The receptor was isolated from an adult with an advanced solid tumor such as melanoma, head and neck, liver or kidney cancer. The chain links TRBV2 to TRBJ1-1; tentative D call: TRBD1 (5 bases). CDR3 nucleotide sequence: TGTGCCAGCAGTTATACAGGGAACACTGAAGCTTTCTTT. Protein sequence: CASSYTGNTEAFF.